Listed here are 32 T cell receptor beta chains from one sample, sequenced in a study of blood T cell repertoires in COVID-19. Profiled with immunoSEQ multiplex PCR; TCRdb holds only in-frame clones, not every one. The table has tens of thousands of clones, 75% to 85% seen once. The sample comprised peripheral blood. The receptors here all came from a human donor in a cohort sampled during active COVID-19.

The CDR3 is CASSSSLQGVGYTF. The CDR3 nucleotides read TGTGCCAGCAGCTCCAGCCTACAGGGGGTGGGCTACACCTTC. This chain links TRBV5-4 with TRBJ1-2, with 8 bases lining up with TRBD1. Germline CDR1 SGHNT, CDR2 YYREEE (reference sequence). CDR3 length equals 14 residues. J gave up 8 bases and V 3 bases, and 9 bases lay outside the gene matches.

This clone showed up many times. The CDR3 DNA reads TGTGCCTGGGAAGGGGACAGTGTCGGCTACACCTTC. Protein sequence: CAWEGDSVGYTF. The V and J genes are TRBV30 and TRBJ1-2, with TRBD1 matching over 7 bases. The CDR3 has 12 amino acids. V shed 5 bases and J 8 bases; nucleotides not matched to a gene: 8. Looked up from germline, CDR1 is GTSNPN and CDR2 is SVGIG (reference sequence). The entire variable domain, with the rest obtained from reference TRBV30 and TRBJ1-2, is as follows: SQTIHQWPATLVQPVGSPLSLECTVEGTSNPNLYWYRQAAGRGLQLLFYSVGIGQISSEVPQNLSASRPQDRQFILSSKKLLLSDSGFYLCAWEGDSVGYTFGSGTRLTVV.

The chain carries TRBV7-2 and TRBJ1-2; no reliable D call. Germline CDR1 is SGHTA and CDR2 is FQGNSA. This CDR3 has 14 amino acids. V lost 5 bases, J lost 0 bases, and 10 bases lay in between. The CDR3 here is CASSPPGANYGYTF. The CDR3, as DNA: TGTGCCAGCAGCCCCCCGGGAGCTAACTATGGCTACACCTTC.

The chain is built from TRBV3-1 (or the pseudogene TRBV3-2) and TRBJ1-2, with D tentatively TRBD1 (6 bases). The germline V gene has CDR1 LGHDT and CDR2 YNNKEL (reference sequence). The CDR3 contains 17 residues. The V and J ends lost 3 bases and 1 base respectively, with 18 bases between them. In DNA, the CDR3 is TGTGCCAGCAGCCAGCGAGGCGGGGGCGTCGGTAACTATGGCTACACCTTC. It codes for CASSQRGGGVGNYGYTF.

This clone has a handful of counts. The chain joins TRBV6-5 to TRBJ1-2; 9 nucleotides line up with TRBD1. CDR1 and CDR2 from the germline V gene are MNHEY and SVGAGI. The CDR3 totals 13 residues. J gave up 4 bases and V 6 bases, and 3 bases lay outside the gene matches. The DNA for the CDR3 is TGTGCCAGCAGGGCGGACAGGGGCTATGGCTACACCTTC. This translates into CASRADRGYGYTF.

The chain uses TRBV6-6 and TRBJ1-5; D gene ambiguous. V lost 2 bases and J lost 7, with 12 bases in between. The CDR3 sequence is 14 residues long. In germline, CDR1 is MNHNY, CDR2 SVGAGI (reference sequence). The CDR3 bases are TGTGCCAGCAGTTACCCCGAACGAGGACAGCCCCAGCATTTT. This gives the protein CASSYPERGQPQHF.

V usage is TRBV9 and J usage is TRBJ1-6, with 7 bases fitting TRBD1. CDR3 length: 15 residues. Germline-derived CDR1 and CDR2 are SGDLS and YYNGEE. J gave up 8 bases and V 0 bases, and 5 bases lay outside the gene matches. Here the CDR3 DNA reads TGTGCCAGCAGCGTAGTAGGGGACAGTTATTCACCCCTCCACTTT. Amino acid sequence: CASSVVGDSYSPLHF. The full variable domain, in which reference TRBV9 and TRBJ1-6 provide the parts outside the CDR3, is DSGVTQTPKHLITATGQRVTLRCSPRSGDLSVYWYQQSLDQGLQFLIQYYNGEERAKGNILERFSAQQFPDLHSELNLSSLELGDSALYFCASSVVGDSYSPLHFGNGTRLTVT.

The chain joins TRBV5-3 to TRBJ1-1; possible D gene TRBD1, 5 bases. TRBV5-3 is sorted into the ORF group, with uncertain function. CDR3 size: 17 residues. With 3 bases removed from V and 1 base from J, the gap between germline ends came to 19 bases. Here the CDR3 reads CARSSCSIGRGNTEAFF. Here the CDR3 DNA reads TGTGCCAGAAGCTCCTGTTCCATCGGGAGGGGGAACACTGAAGCTTTCTTT.

The J gene is TRBJ1-6, the V gene TRBV6-5; D gene ambiguous. The germline V and J ends were trimmed by 8 bases and 0 bases, with 8 bases remaining between them. The V gene's germline CDR1 is MNHEY and CDR2 SVGAGI. The CDR3 covers 14 residues. The CDR3 here is CASERSSYNSPLHF. CDR3 in DNA: TGTGCCAGCGAGCGGAGCTCCTATAATTCACCCCTCCACTTT.

This clone was counted a few times. The chain has TRBV7-2 and TRBJ2-7, with D perhaps matching TRBD1 (5 bases). V was cut by 1 base and J by 3 bases, with 10 bases left in between. CDR3 length equals 14 residues. The germline V gene encodes CDR1 SGHTA and CDR2 FQGNSA. CDR3 amino acids: CASSLGQRSYEQYF. In DNA, the CDR3 is TGTGCCAGCAGCTTAGGACAGCGAAGCTACGAGCAGTACTTC.

The rearrangement joins TRBV10-3 to TRBJ2-2, with 9 bases that match TRBD2. The germline CDR1 and CDR2 sequences are ENHRY and SYGVKD. The CDR3 contains 14 residues. The junction had 2 bases not matched to a gene; V was cut back by 9 bases and J by 0 bases. This CDR3 is CAMSGRTNTGELFF. Here the CDR3 DNA reads TGTGCCATGAGCGGGAGGACGAACACCGGGGAGCTGTTTTTT.

The rearrangement uses TRBV7-2 and TRBJ1-2; possibly TRBD1 for D (5 bases). Germline V gene sequence: CDR1 SGHTA, CDR2 FQGNSA. The CDR3 runs to 14 residues. Trimming pared 5 bases from V and 4 bases from J, leaving 14 bases between. The CDR3 nucleotides read TGTGCCAGCAGCCCGGACCGGGGGGGCTATGGCTACACCTTC. This codes for CASSPDRGGYGYTF.

The V call is TRBV29-1, the J call TRBJ2-1; 13 bases fit TRBD2. There are 15 residues in the CDR3. V dropped 7 bases and J dropped 4; count of bases not matched to a gene: 7. CDR1 SQVTM and CDR2 ANQGSEA come from the germline V gene. In DNA, the CDR3 is TGCAGCGCCGAAAAGACTAGCGGGGGGTACAATGAGCAGTTCTTC. Residues: CSAEKTSGGYNEQFF.

V gene TRBV28 combines with J gene TRBJ2-7; D perhaps matches TRBD1 (6 bases). In germline, CDR1 is MDHEN, CDR2 SYDVKM. The CDR3 sequence is 14 residues long. Trimming took off 6 bases at V and 6 bases at J, with 18 bases between the two ends. Written as DNA, the CDR3 is TGTGCCAGCAGCCCGACGGACAGACCGCCCGAGCAGTACTTC. This gives the protein CASSPTDRPPEQYF.

V is TRBV7-2 and J is TRBJ2-1; 12 nucleotides align to TRBD2. V lost 3 bases and J lost 9; bases outside the gene matches: 9. Germline V gene sequence: CDR1 SGHTA, CDR2 FQGNSA. The CDR3 is 16 residues long. The CDR3 region has the DNA TGTGCCAGCAGCTTGGCCTCGACTAGCGGGAGAGGTGAGCAGTTCTTC. Translated: CASSLASTSGRGEQFF.

V is TRBV10-3 and J is TRBJ1-6; no clear D. Trimming pared 2 bases from V and 9 bases from J, leaving 8 bases between. The CDR3 is 13 residues long. Per germline, CDR1 ENHRY and CDR2 SYGVKD. The CDR3 nucleotides read TGTGCCATCAGTGAGGCCTTTAGTTCACCCCTCCACTTT. Protein: CAISEAFSSPLHF.

The table lists this clone with a few counts. This chain joins TRBV30 and TRBJ2-3; possibly TRBD2 for D (5 bases). The CDR3 spans 14 residues. Trimming cost V 7 bases and J 0 bases, with 14 bases left between them. Germline CDR1 GTSNPN, CDR2 SVGIG (reference sequence). The CDR3 sequence is CASLPWESTDTQYF. As DNA, the CDR3 is TGTGCCTCACTACCCTGGGAGAGCACAGATACGCAGTATTTT.

CDR3 nucleotide sequence: TGCAGTGCTAGTCCTCCAGCGGGAGGGCCCCAACGGGAGCAGTTCTTC. Translating gives CSASPPAGGPQREQFF. This chain links TRBV20-1 with TRBJ2-1; the match to TRBD2 covers 10 bases. Germline V gene data show CDR1 as DFQATT and CDR2 as SNEGSKA (reference sequence). Losses at the gene ends were 3 bases for V and 10 bases for J; bases not matched to a gene: 15. There are 16 residues in the CDR3.

The sample holds a few counts of this clone. The rearrangement joins TRBV27 to TRBJ2-3, with D possibly TRBD2 on 6 matching bases. Germline V lookup: CDR1 MNHEY, CDR2 SMNVEV (reference sequence). CDR3 length equals 14 residues. V was pared by 0 bases and J by 7 bases, with 11 bases between. The CDR3 bases are TGTGCCAGCAGTTTATCGGGGACTTCTAATACGCAGTATTTT. This gives the protein CASSLSGTSNTQYF.

The gene calls are TRBV20-1 and TRBJ2-3; D perhaps matches TRBD2 (5 bases). The CDR3 loop spans 14 amino acids. V was trimmed by 3 bases and J by 1 base, leaving 11 bases between them. Per the germline V gene, CDR1 is DFQATT and CDR2 is SNEGSKA (reference sequence). CDR3 protein: CSASVLARTDTQYF. In nucleotides, the CDR3 is TGCAGTGCTAGTGTCCTAGCTCGCACAGATACGCAGTATTTT.

This clone was recorded a few times. The V call is TRBV6-2 or TRBV6-3, the J call TRBJ2-3; possible D gene TRBD2, 6 bases. V was trimmed by 4 bases and J by 1 base, leaving 9 bases between them. The CDR3 covers 14 residues. Looked up from germline, CDR1 is MNHEY and CDR2 is SVGEGT. This chain's CDR3 is CASSSGERTDTQYF. Here the CDR3 DNA reads TGTGCCAGCAGTTCGGGGGAGCGCACAGATACGCAGTATTTT.

The chain is built from TRBV20-1 and TRBJ2-5, with TRBD2 as a possible D gene (5 bases). V was cut by 3 bases and J by 1 base, with 9 bases left in between. The CDR3 contains 13 residues. Germline V gene lookup returns CDR1 DFQATT and CDR2 SNEGSKA (reference sequence). CDR3 bases: TGCAGTGCTAGTGAAGCGGCCCAAGAGACCCAGTACTTC. Translation: CSASEAAQETQYF.

This chain joins TRBV19 and TRBJ2-7; 9 nucleotides align to TRBD1. The trim removed 5 bases at V and 4 bases at J, leaving 3 bases unmatched. The CDR3 length is 13 residues. Germline V gene sequence: CDR1 LNHDA, CDR2 SQIVND (reference sequence). CDR3 protein: CASSLGQGYEQYF. The CDR3 region has the DNA TGTGCCAGTAGTTTAGGACAGGGGTACGAGCAGTACTTC.

This chain joins TRBV3-1 (or the pseudogene TRBV3-2) and TRBJ2-5, with D possibly TRBD2 on 6 matching bases. The germline V and J ends were trimmed by 6 bases and 5 bases, with 10 bases remaining between them. The CDR3 extends over 12 amino acids. Germline V gives CDR1 LGHDT, CDR2 YNNKEL (reference sequence). The CDR3: CASSGGGETQYF. Written as DNA, the CDR3 is TGTGCCAGCAGTGGAGGAGGGGAGACCCAGTACTTC.

This chain uses TRBV6-6 with TRBJ2-2; 13 bases fit TRBD2. The CDR3 is 15 amino acids. Germline lookup yields CDR1 MNHNY and CDR2 SVGAGI (reference sequence). Trimming cost V 7 bases and J 3 bases; bases outside gene matches: 2. The CDR3 spells CASKTSGGDTGELFF. The CDR3 DNA reads TGTGCCAGCAAAACTAGCGGGGGGGACACCGGGGAGCTGTTTTTT.

The chain recombines TRBV7-9 with TRBJ2-2, with a possible D match to TRBD1 (6 bases). V was pared by 3 bases and J by 2 bases, with 13 bases between. Germline-derived CDR1 and CDR2 are SEHNR and FQNEAQ (reference sequence). There are 16 residues in the CDR3. This CDR3 is CASSFWGHLNTGELFF. Here the CDR3 DNA reads TGTGCCAGCAGCTTTTGGGGACACCTTAACACCGGGGAGCTGTTTTTT.

The chain recombines TRBV5-4 with TRBJ2-5; D unclear. Deletions cut 0 bases from V and 4 bases from J, with 13 bases between. CDR3 length: 15 amino acids. The germline CDR1 and CDR2 sequences are SGHNT and YYREEE (reference sequence). As DNA, the CDR3 is TGTGCCAGCAGCTTGGTCGGTAATAAGCGAGAGACCCAGTACTTC. Protein product: CASSLVGNKRETQYF.

The rearrangement links TRBV7-6 to TRBJ1-3; tentatively, D is TRBD1 (6 bases). The V gene lost 1 base and the J gene lost 3 bases, with 13 bases spanning the gap. Germline assignment: CDR1 SGHVS and CDR2 FNYEAQ. This CDR3 is 16 amino acids long. The CDR3 is CASSLGVGAGGNTIYF. The CDR3 coding sequence is TGTGCCAGCAGCTTAGGAGTGGGGGCCGGTGGAAACACCATATATTTT.

The rearrangement links TRBV24-1 to TRBJ2-4; TRBD2 matches at 10 bases. V trimming: 4 bases; J trimming: 7 bases; junction bases outside the gene matches: 3. The germline V gene has CDR1 KGHDR and CDR2 SFDVKD. This CDR3 contains 14 residues. CDR3 nucleotide sequence: TGTGCCACCAGTGACCCGGGACTAGCGAACATTCAGTACTTC. Protein sequence: CATSDPGLANIQYF.

The J gene is TRBJ2-7, the V gene TRBV6-5; TRBD2 aligns across 10 bases. Germline CDR1 reads MNHEY; CDR2 reads SVGAGI. CDR3 length equals 14 residues. V lost 5 bases and J lost 4; bases outside the gene matches: 5. CDR3 protein: CASSIAGGAYEQYF. The CDR3, as DNA: TGTGCCAGCAGTATAGCGGGAGGAGCGTACGAGCAGTACTTC.

The chain uses TRBV28 and TRBJ1-2; maybe TRBD1 (6 bases). The CDR3 contains 14 residues. Between the trimmed V and J ends, which lost 3 bases and 3 bases, there was a span of 11 bases. Germline V gene data show CDR1 as MDHEN and CDR2 as SYDVKM. The CDR3 region has the DNA TGTGCCAGCAGTTTGGGCGGGGGGCACTATGGCTACACCTTC. Protein sequence: CASSLGGGHYGYTF.

This clone was found a few times. The chain recombines TRBV28 with TRBJ1-1; D possibly corresponds to TRBD1 (6 bases). V was trimmed by 5 bases and J by 1 base, leaving 11 bases between them. The CDR3 loop spans 14 amino acids. The V gene's germline CDR1 is MDHEN and CDR2 SYDVKM. CDR3 residues: CASSPGTPNTEAFF. DNA for the CDR3: TGTGCCAGCAGTCCCGGGACACCGAACACTGAAGCTTTCTTT. The whole variable domain, filled in from reference TRBV28 and TRBJ1-1, reads DVKVTQSSRYLVKRTGEKVFLECVQDMDHENMFWYRQDPGLGLRLIYFSYDVKMKEKGDIPEGYSVSREKKERFSLILESASTNQTSMYLCASSPGTPNTEAFFGQGTRLTVV.